This T cell receptor (beta chain) appears in the sequencing data of a study of T cells in Graves' hyperthyroidism and ophthalmopathy. The study left out patients who had uncontrolled infection, other autoimmune disease, pregnancy or lactation. TCR beta CDR3 regions were amplified from RNA transcripts. Initially, a first-round RT-PCR of the TCR CDR3 employed the HTBI primer set. TCRdb itself ran the multiplex PCR reads through MiXCR, one entry per CDR3 protein. The table lists some 600,000 distinct CDR3 sequences, roughly 13% of them singletons. Study-level points and caveats: Model output signaled ophthalmopathy a median about 6.3 months ahead of onset.

This clonotype was seen repeatedly, ten times or more. Its antigen is still unknown. This CDR3 is 14 amino acids long. CDR1 and CDR2 (germline): ENHRY, SYGVKD. Deletions cut 3 bases from V and 1 base from J, with 9 bases between. This sequence originates from a woman between 25 and 40 years old with Graves' hyperthyroidism that later progressed to Graves' ophthalmopathy. J is TRBJ1-1 and V is TRBV10-3; D gene uncertain. Sequences were obtained from blood. CDR3 sequence reads: CAISDSFGNTEAFF. The CDR3 bases are TGTGCCATCAGTGACTCCTTCGGGAACACTGAAGCTTTCTTT.